Listed below are T cell receptor beta chains from one sample, sequenced in a study of T cell changes during pregnancy in multiple sclerosis. Sequenced by immunoSEQ multiplex PCR; TCRdb stores in-frame clones only, minus some. The sample lists more than 95,000 clones, about 90% occurring once. The sequences come from peripheral blood, collected after pregnancy. These TCRs come from a female donor with multiple sclerosis, enrolled in a pregnancy study. Both conserved end residues are part of each CDR3. The size field is filled for only some rows; it gives once, few, many or a size class.

TRBJ2-1	.	TRBV27	CASRGGYNEQFF
TRBJ2-1	.	TRBV6-1	CASSRDRDYNEQFF
TRBJ2-5	.	TRBV28	CASSAQGGGTPGKTQYF
TRBJ1-2	.	TRBV7-2	CASSSSTGKNYGYTF
TRBJ1-3	.	TRBV9	CASSVRSFGQGASGNTIYF
TRBJ1-4	.	TRBV18	CASSPRQGADEKLFF
TRBJ1-2	.	TRBV10-3	CAISPTGNYGYTF
TRBJ1-1	.	TRBV27	CASRGTGDTEAFF
TRBJ2-7	.	TRBV6-5	CASKGVSYEQYF
TRBJ2-5	.	TRBV4-1	CASSQEGLAETQYF
TRBJ1-5	.	TRBV28	CAGSEDRGLRQPQHF
TRBJ2-1	.	TRBV2	CASSEANPPAGDEQFF
TRBJ1-3	.	TRBV6-5	CASSLHGGNTIYF
TRBJ2-1	.	TRBV10-1	CASLTRPLTQSGLSNEQFF
TRBJ2-2	.	TRBV4-1	CASSLSIFRGPTGELFF
TRBJ1-2	.	TRBV11-2	CASSSMEPRVGYGYTF
TRBJ1-1	.	TRBV15	CATSRDRANTEAFF
TRBJ2-1	.	TRBV5-1	CASTPGPDRSYNEQFF
TRBJ2-3	.	TRBV7-9	CASSLLQGPDTQYF
TRBJ1-1	.	TRBV7-2	CASSPPTGINTEAFF
TRBJ2-2	.	TRBV9	CASRQGNTGELFF
TRBJ2-1	.	TRBV7-2	CASSWEGLDNEQFF
TRBJ2-3	.	TRBV4-2	CASSGGLAGRTDTQYF
TRBJ1-6	few	TRBV2	CASSRSSSPLHF
TRBJ1-4	.	TRBV4-1	CASSQVPGAKEKLFF
TRBJ2-3	.	TRBV20-1	CSALGTDTQYF
TRBJ1-4	.	TRBV7-9	CASSSYFGGITNEKLFF